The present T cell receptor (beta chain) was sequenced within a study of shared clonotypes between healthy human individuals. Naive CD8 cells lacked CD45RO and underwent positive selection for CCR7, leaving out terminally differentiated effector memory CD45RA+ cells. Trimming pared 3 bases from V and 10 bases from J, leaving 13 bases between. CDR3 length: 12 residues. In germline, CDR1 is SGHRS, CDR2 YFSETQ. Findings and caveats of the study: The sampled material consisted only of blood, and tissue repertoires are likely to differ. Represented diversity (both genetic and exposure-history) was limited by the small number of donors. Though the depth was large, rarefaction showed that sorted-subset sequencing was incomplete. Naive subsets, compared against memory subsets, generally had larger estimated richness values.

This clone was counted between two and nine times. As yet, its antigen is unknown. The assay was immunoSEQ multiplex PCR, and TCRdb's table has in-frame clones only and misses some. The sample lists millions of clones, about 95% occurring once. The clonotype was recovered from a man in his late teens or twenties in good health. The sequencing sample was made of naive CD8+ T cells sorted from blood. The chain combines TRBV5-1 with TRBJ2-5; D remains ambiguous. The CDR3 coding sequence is TGCGCCAGCAGCTCATCAAGGTCCAACCAGTACTTC. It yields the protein CASSSSRSNQYF.